The 5 T cell receptor beta chains below were found in one sample sequenced in a study of T-cell memory formation after mild COVID-19. TCRdb called the 5' RACE reads again in MiXCR, with one record for every CDR3 protein. The repertoire includes approximately 180,000 distinct CDR3 sequences, approximately 16% of them detected once, and roughly 1.9% sits in the top ten. The sequenced sample consisted of PBMCs or a T cell subset sorted from them (not recorded which). The receptors were sampled from an adult woman who had mild COVID-19 (a few samples of this study predate the infection). Cell type and time point are not known.

The DNA for the CDR3 is TGTGCCAGCAACAGCCCCGGGACAGGGGGAAGTAGGTTCACCTTC. Protein sequence: CASNSPGTGGSRFTF. The rearrangement links TRBV6-1 to TRBJ1-2, with 11 bases fitting TRBD1. This CDR3 has 15 residues. V was pared by 7 bases and J by 13 bases, with 17 bases of the junction left unmatched. Germline lookup yields CDR1 MNHNS and CDR2 SASEGT.

The rearrangement uses TRBV20-1 and TRBJ1-3; a possible D gene is TRBD1 (5 bases). Germline V lookup: CDR1 DFQATT, CDR2 SNEGSKA (reference sequence). With 1 base removed from V and 0 bases from J, the gap between germline ends came to 13 bases. The CDR3 is 16 residues long. CDR3 bases: TGCAGTGCTAGAGCGGCAGGGACCAGCTCTGGAAACACCATATATTTT. Protein: CSARAAGTSSGNTIYF.

This clonotype was recorded a few times. This chain links TRBV30 with TRBJ2-7; no firm D call. Trimming shortened V by 1 base and J by 5 bases, and 6 bases separated the two germline ends. The length of the CDR3 is 11 residues. Germline V gene data show CDR1 as GTSNPN and CDR2 as SVGIG (reference sequence). Here the CDR3 reads CAWSGPHEQYF. CDR3 sequence (DNA): TGTGCCTGGAGTGGTCCCCACGAGCAGTACTTC.

This clonotype occurred a few times. V gene TRBV5-1 combines with J gene TRBJ2-3, with D possibly TRBD2 on 5 matching bases. Per the germline V gene, CDR1 is SGHRS and CDR2 is YFSETQ. The CDR3 is 13 amino acids. V shed 1 base and J shed 10 bases, with 13 bases lying between them. The CDR3 region has the DNA TGCGCCAGCAGCTTGAGTAGCGATGCGGCGCAGTATTTT. Protein product: CASSLSSDAAQYF. The full variable domain, rest sourced from reference TRBV5-1 and TRBJ2-3, is KAGVTQTPRYLIKTRGQQVTLSCSPISGHRSVSWYQQTPGQGLQFLFEYFSETQRNKGNFPGRFSGRQFSNSRSEMNVSTLELGDSALYLCASSLSSDAAQYFGPGTRLTVL.

In its sample, this clonotype was seen a few times. The rearrangement links TRBV11-3 to TRBJ2-6; TRBD1 matches at 12 bases. The CDR3 has 20 amino acids. CDR1 and CDR2 from the germline V gene are SGHNT and YENEEA. V was clipped by 0 bases and J by 1 base; unmatched bases: 7. The CDR3 bases are TGTGCCAGCAGCTTAGATTTCGGGACAGGGGGCAGGTCTGGGGCCAACGTCCTGACTTTC. This codes for CASSLDFGTGGRSGANVLTF.